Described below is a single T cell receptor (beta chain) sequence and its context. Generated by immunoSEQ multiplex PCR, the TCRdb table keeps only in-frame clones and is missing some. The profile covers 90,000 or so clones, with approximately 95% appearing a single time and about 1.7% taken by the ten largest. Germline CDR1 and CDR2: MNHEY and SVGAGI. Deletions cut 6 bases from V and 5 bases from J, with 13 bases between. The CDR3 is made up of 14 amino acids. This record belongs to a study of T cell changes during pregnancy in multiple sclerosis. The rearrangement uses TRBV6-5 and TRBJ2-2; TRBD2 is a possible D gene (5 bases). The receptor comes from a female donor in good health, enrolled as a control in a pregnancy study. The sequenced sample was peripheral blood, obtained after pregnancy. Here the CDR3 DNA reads TGTGCCAGCAGCCCCTGGCTAGCAACCGGGGAGCTGTTTTTT. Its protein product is CASSPWLATGELFF.